These 24 T cell receptor beta chains were all obtained from the same sample, sequenced in a study of blood T cell repertoires in COVID-19. Sequencing was performed with immunoSEQ multiplex PCR; in TCRdb, only in-frame clones are kept and a portion is missing. The sample yields approximately 69,000 clones, almost 90% seen once. Sequenced sample: peripheral blood. The receptors here all came from a man aged 45-60 years with acute or convalescent COVID-19.

The CDR3 DNA follows: TGTGCCTCCGTCGGGGATTCCTACGAGCAGTACTTC. Its translation is CASVGDSYEQYF. V usage is TRBV30 and J usage is TRBJ2-7, with D perhaps matching TRBD2 (5 bases). Germline-derived CDR1 and CDR2 are GTSNPN and SVGIG (reference sequence). The ends were cut back, 7 bases at V and 1 base at J, with 11 bases in the middle. CDR3 length equals 12 residues.

The chain joins TRBV5-4 to TRBJ2-7; 9 nucleotides match TRBD2. V shed 0 bases and J 2 bases; nucleotides not matched to a gene: 3. CDR3 size: 15 residues. CDR1 is SGHNT, CDR2 YYREEE, per germline (reference sequence). The DNA of the CDR3 is TGTGCCAGCAGCTTGGGGGCGGGAGGGCCCTACGAGCAGTACTTC. Translation: CASSLGAGGPYEQYF. The full variable domain, rest sourced from reference TRBV5-4 and TRBJ2-7, is ETGVTQSPTHLIKTRGQQVTLRCSSQSGHNTVSWYQQALGQGPQFIFQYYREEENGRGNFPPRFSGLQFPNYSSELNVNALELDDSALYLCASSLGAGGPYEQYFGPGTRLTVT.

The chain recombines TRBV29-1 with TRBJ2-5; D possibly corresponds to TRBD1 (6 bases). Germline-derived CDR1 and CDR2 are SQVTM and ANQGSEA. V was pared by 4 bases and J by 6 bases, with 18 bases between. This CDR3 comprises 14 residues. The CDR3 coding sequence is TGCAGCGTTGGAACCCGGGACAATGGGCAGACCCAGTACTTC. Protein: CSVGTRDNGQTQYF.

This rearrangement joins TRBV7-2 to TRBJ2-2; 10 bases line up with TRBD2. CDR1 is SGHTA, CDR2 FQGNSA, per germline. This CDR3 has 19 amino acids. V gave up 3 bases and J gave up 5 bases; unmatched junction bases: 15. The CDR3 region is CASSLRVASGSRGTGELFF. The CDR3 DNA reads TGTGCCAGCAGCTTGAGAGTGGCTAGCGGGAGTCGCGGTACCGGGGAGCTGTTTTTT. Variable domain in full (rest from reference TRBV7-2 and TRBJ2-2): GAGVSQSPSNKVTEKGKDVELRCDPISGHTALYWYRQSLGQGLEFLIYFQGNSAPDKSGLPSDRFSAERTGGSVSTLTIQRTQQEDSAVYLCASSLRVASGSRGTGELFFGEGSRLTVL.

The chain employs TRBV6-1 and TRBJ1-1; perhaps TRBD1 as D (6 bases). The CDR3 contains 13 residues. Trimming shortened V by 2 bases and J by 4 bases, and 8 bases separated the two germline ends. The V gene's germline CDR1 is MNHNS and CDR2 SASEGT. DNA of the CDR3: TGTGCCAGCAGTGAACGGGGGGCCACTGAAGCTTTCTTT. Translated, it gives CASSERGATEAFF.

J is TRBJ2-1 and V is TRBV5-1; no definite D call. Germline V CDR1 and CDR2: SGHRS, YFSETQ. The CDR3 totals 15 residues. Trimming left V 1 base short and J 2 bases short, with 10 bases between. Here the CDR3 DNA reads TGCGCCAGCAGCTTGAGCACAGTTCCCTACAATGAGCAGTTCTTC. Encoded protein: CASSLSTVPYNEQFF.

The chain combines TRBV7-8 with TRBJ2-3; no clear D. V was clipped by 1 base and J by 7 bases, with 6 bases between them. The CDR3 runs 12 residues. CDR1 and CDR2 (germline): SGHVS, FQNEAQ. The CDR3 DNA is TGTGCCAGCAGCTTAGTCCTAAATACGCAGTATTTT. This sequence encodes CASSLVLNTQYF.

The chain carries TRBV7-2 and TRBJ2-7, with TRBD1 matching 7 bases. After removal of 5 bases from V and 3 bases from J, the junction contained 7 bases not matched to a gene. The CDR3 loop spans 14 amino acids. Germline V CDR1 and CDR2: SGHTA, FQGNSA. The CDR3 reads CASSTLWDSYEQYF. DNA for the CDR3: TGTGCCAGCAGCACCTTATGGGACAGCTACGAGCAGTACTTC.

This chain joins TRBV7-2 and TRBJ1-3, with 12 positions matching TRBD1. Germline assignment: CDR1 SGHTA and CDR2 FQGNSA. Germline trimming cut 5 bases from V and 3 bases from J; bases unmatched to any gene: 5. The length of the CDR3 is 16 residues. The CDR3 DNA sequence: TGTGCCAGCAGCCTCCGGGACAGGGGGCATGGAAACACCATATATTTT. This encodes CASSLRDRGHGNTIYF.

The J gene is TRBJ1-1, the V gene TRBV10-2; 8 nucleotides match TRBD1. The J segment lost 7 bases and the V segment lost 4 bases, leaving 11 bases of the junction unmatched. Looked up from germline, CDR1 is WSHSY and CDR2 is SAAADI. The CDR3 loop spans 15 amino acids. CDR3 sequence (DNA): TGCGCCAGCAGTGCCCTGTCAGGGGGCGCGGGTGAAGCTTTCTTT. It is translated as CASSALSGGAGEAFF.

This chain joins TRBV2 and TRBJ2-3, with D possibly TRBD2 on 6 matching bases. Per germline, CDR1 SNHLY and CDR2 FYNNEI. The CDR3 runs to 11 residues. In DNA, the CDR3 is TGTGCGCGGGGAATTGGCGATACGCAGTATTTT. It translates to CARGIGDTQYF.

The chain is built from TRBV11-2 and TRBJ2-7; 8 nucleotides match TRBD1. Losses at the gene ends were 5 bases for V and 6 bases for J; bases not matched to a gene: 12. Per germline, CDR1 SGHAT and CDR2 FQNNGV. The CDR3 is made up of 15 amino acids. The CDR3 spells CASSLQQGVLSEQYF. Written as DNA, the CDR3 is TGTGCCAGCAGCCTTCAACAGGGGGTCTTGAGCGAGCAGTACTTC.

This chain links TRBV7-9 with TRBJ2-7, with 9 bases that match TRBD1. Germline-derived CDR1 and CDR2 are SEHNR and FQNEAQ (reference sequence). V dropped 4 bases and J dropped 2; count of bases not matched to a gene: 9. The length of the CDR3 is 16 residues. In nucleotides, the CDR3 is TGTGCCAGCAGCTGGGGACAGGGTTGGTCCCCCTACGAGCAGTACTTC. Translation gives CASSWGQGWSPYEQYF. Looking up the rest from reference TRBV7-9 and TRBJ2-7 gives the full variable domain: DTGVSQNPRHKITKRGQNVTFRCDPISEHNRLYWYRQTLGQGPEFLTYFQNEAQLEKSRLLSDRFSAERPKGSFSTLEIQRTEQGDSAMYLCASSWGQGWSPYEQYFGPGTRLTVT.

J is TRBJ2-3 and V is TRBV4-1, with 8 bases aligning to TRBD2. V was pared by 4 bases and J by 1 base, with 1 base of the junction left unmatched. The CDR3 runs to 14 residues. Germline-derived CDR1 and CDR2 are MGHRA and YSYEKL. The CDR3 reads CASSLGLGTDTQYF. The CDR3 nucleotides read TGCGCCAGCAGCCTGGGACTAGGCACAGATACGCAGTATTTT.

This clone was seen only a few times. The chain combines TRBV7-9 with TRBJ2-2, with a possible D match to TRBD1 (6 bases). With 5 bases removed from V and 2 bases from J, the gap between germline ends came to 12 bases. The CDR3 consists of 15 residues. CDR1 and CDR2 (germline): SEHNR, FQNEAQ (reference sequence). CDR3 in amino acids: CASSVARGNTGELFF. CDR3 in DNA: TGTGCCAGCAGCGTCGCCAGGGGTAACACCGGGGAGCTGTTTTTT.

The chain joins TRBV19 to TRBJ2-1, with TRBD2 matching over 10 bases. Per the germline V gene, CDR1 is LNHDA and CDR2 is SQIVND (reference sequence). V lost 5 bases, J lost 3 bases, and 10 bases stayed unmatched. CDR3 length equals 17 residues. CDR3: CASSRGLADRYYNEQFF. For the CDR3, the DNA is TGTGCCAGTAGTCGAGGACTAGCGGACCGATACTACAATGAGCAGTTCTTC.

This clone was detected only a few times. CDR3 residues: CASSPRGAGLDTQYF. DNA for the CDR3: TGTGCCAGCAGCCCAAGGGGAGCGGGATTGGATACGCAGTATTTT. V gene TRBV6-5 combines with J gene TRBJ2-3; TRBD2 aligns across 7 bases. The V segment lost 6 bases and the J segment 6 bases; nucleotides outside the gene matches: 12. The CDR3 is made up of 15 amino acids. The V gene's germline CDR1 is MNHEY and CDR2 SVGAGI.

The chain combines TRBV5-1 with TRBJ2-1, with 9 bases identical to TRBD2. Germline V gives CDR1 SGHRS, CDR2 YFSETQ. Germline trimming cut 0 bases from V and 4 bases from J; bases unmatched to any gene: 5. The CDR3 is made up of 16 amino acids. The CDR3 DNA sequence: TGCGCCAGCAGCTTGGGGTTGCGGGAGGGGTACAATGAGCAGTTCTTC. Protein sequence: CASSLGLREGYNEQFF.

This clone appeared a single time. The J gene is TRBJ2-2, the V gene TRBV5-6; 8 bases fit TRBD1. After removal of 8 bases from V and 6 bases from J, the junction contained 12 bases not matched to a gene. Germline V CDR1 and CDR2: SGHDT, YYEEEE. The CDR3 loop spans 15 amino acids. The CDR3 bases are TGTGCCAGTGCCCGGGGGACAGGAAGCGCCGGGGAGCTGTTTTTT. Protein: CASARGTGSAGELFF.

This chain links TRBV27 with TRBJ1-5; a weak D match, TRBD1 (6 bases). CDR1 is MNHEY, CDR2 SMNVEV, per germline (reference sequence). The CDR3 has 16 amino acids. Between the trimmed V and J ends, which lost 4 bases and 6 bases, there was a span of 19 bases. CDR3 in amino acids: CASSSYSSGALQPQHF. The CDR3 nucleotides are TGTGCCAGCAGTTCATACTCATCAGGGGCCCTTCAGCCCCAGCATTTT.

This chain joins TRBV7-8 and TRBJ2-7; 10 bases are a match to TRBD1. Germline V gene lookup returns CDR1 SGHVS and CDR2 FQNEAQ. The CDR3 covers 15 residues. V gave up 5 bases and J gave up 5 bases; unmatched junction bases: 9. CDR3 region: CASSKRDRGPHEQYF. The DNA for the CDR3 is TGTGCCAGCAGCAAGCGGGACAGGGGTCCCCACGAGCAGTACTTC.

The chain's CDR3 is CASSLAGGSEQYF. The DNA of the CDR3 is TGTGCCAGCAGCTTAGCGGGAGGAAGCGAGCAGTACTTC. This rearrangement joins TRBV7-2 to TRBJ2-7; tentative D call: TRBD2 (6 bases). The CDR3 is 13 amino acids. CDR1 is SGHTA, CDR2 FQGNSA, per germline. V gave up 0 bases and J gave up 6 bases, with 9 bases separating them.

This clone was detected once. The chain has TRBV5-4 and TRBJ2-3; possibly TRBD2 for D (5 bases). Trimming shortened V by 3 bases and J by 0 bases, and 17 bases separated the two germline ends. Germline CDR1 SGHNT, CDR2 YYREEE (reference sequence). CDR3 length equals 17 residues. CDR3 in DNA: TGTGCCAGCAGCTCAGCTCTACGGGGTACTAGCACAGATACGCAGTATTTT. Its translation: CASSSALRGTSTDTQYF.

The V gene is TRBV10-2, the J gene TRBJ1-1, with TRBD1 matching over 7 bases. The germline gives CDR1 WSHSY, CDR2 SAAADI. This CDR3 is 14 amino acids long. Losses at the gene ends were 5 bases for V and 4 bases for J; bases not matched to a gene: 7. The CDR3 loop reads CASSPPTGFTEAFF. DNA of the CDR3: TGCGCCAGCAGTCCACCGACAGGGTTCACTGAAGCTTTCTTT.